One and the same sample provided the 17 T cell receptor beta chains below, sequenced in a study of blood T cell repertoires in COVID-19 (TCRdb year 2020). Libraries were built with the immunoSEQ multiplex PCR assay. TCRdb limited this immuneACCESS table to in-frame rearrangements with V and J called. A share of clones is missing; checked studies link under half to unresolved V genes, and the rest is unexplained. The sample includes around 71,000 clones, with roughly 84% observed a single time. The ten most abundant clones make up less than 8% of the sample. Sequencing was carried out using peripheral blood. These TCRs come from a man aged 30 to 45 with COVID-19, enrolled during active disease.

V is TRBV27 and J is TRBJ2-1; 7 nucleotides agree with TRBD2. This CDR3 spans 16 amino acids. Trimming removed 4 bases from V and 4 bases from J; junction bases left unmatched: 10. Germline CDR1 reads MNHEY; CDR2 reads SMNVEV (reference sequence). The CDR3 sequence is CASSSSAGEQYNEQFF. The CDR3 DNA reads TGTGCCAGCAGTTCCTCTGCGGGAGAGCAGTACAATGAGCAGTTCTTC.

This chain connects TRBV4-1 to TRBJ1-1; D might be TRBD1 (5 bases). CDR1 is MGHRA, CDR2 YSYEKL, per germline. The CDR3 sequence is 13 residues long. Trimming removed 0 bases at V and 10 bases at J, with 12 bases between. The CDR3 sequence: CASSQDLDRGAFF. CDR3 DNA sequence: TGCGCCAGCAGCCAAGATCTAGATAGGGGAGCTTTCTTT.

This chain uses TRBV6-4 with TRBJ1-1; D might be TRBD1 (5 bases). V was clipped by 8 bases and J by 5 bases, with 9 bases between them. This CDR3 has 11 residues. Germline CDR1 MRHNA, CDR2 SNTAGT. Here the CDR3 reads CASGAGTEAFF. The DNA for the CDR3 is TGTGCCAGCGGGGCGGGGACTGAAGCTTTCTTT.

The chain couples TRBV27 to TRBJ2-1; TRBD1 aligns across 12 bases. Trimming cost V 5 bases and J 11 bases; bases outside gene matches: 25. The CDR3 contains 20 residues. CDR1 is MNHEY, CDR2 SMNVEV, per germline (reference sequence). The CDR3 DNA is TGTGCCAGCAGTGACCGGGACAGGGGGCCCAGCGGGAGCCCTTCGACAAAGCAGTTCTTC. Protein: CASSDRDRGPSGSPSTKQFF.

The chain employs TRBV9 and TRBJ1-2, with 10 nucleotides matching TRBD1. The V and J ends lost 0 bases and 6 bases, in that order; junction bases with no gene match: 8. Looked up from germline, CDR1 is SGDLS and CDR2 is YYNGEE. The CDR3 contains 16 residues. The CDR3 DNA is TGTGCCAGCAGCGTAGGGGGGACAGGGGTTTTTAATGGCTACACCTTC. It specifies CASSVGGTGVFNGYTF.

The genes are TRBV7-2 and TRBJ1-6; TRBD1 is a possible D gene (5 bases). Germline CDR1 is SGHTA and CDR2 is FQGNSA. The V and J ends lost 5 bases and 8 bases respectively, with 16 bases between them. This CDR3 is built from 15 residues. The DNA of the CDR3 is TGTGCCAGCAGCCCCGAGGGACTCGTGGATTCACCCCTCCACTTT. This codes for CASSPEGLVDSPLHF.

V usage is TRBV7-2 and J usage is TRBJ2-2, with a possible D match to TRBD2 (5 bases). There are 15 residues in the CDR3. Germline V gene lookup returns CDR1 SGHTA and CDR2 FQGNSA. The V gene lost 1 base and the J gene lost 6 bases, with 12 bases spanning the gap. The CDR3 DNA reads as TGTGCCAGCAGCTTAGGCGGGCTTGGTGCCGGGGAGCTGTTTTTT. Translating it yields CASSLGGLGAGELFF.

The V and J genes are TRBV4-3 and TRBJ2-7, with 7 bases matching TRBD2. Germline assignment: CDR1 LGHNA and CDR2 YSLEER. The junction had 7 bases not matched to a gene; V was cut back by 3 bases and J by 2 bases. The CDR3 covers 15 residues. CDR3 sequence reads: CASSQQTSDAYEQYF. CDR3 sequence (DNA): TGCGCCAGCAGCCAGCAAACTAGCGACGCCTACGAGCAGTACTTC.

The table lists this clone with a few counts. The chain carries TRBV5-1 and TRBJ2-7; 7 bases are shared with TRBD1. V was pared by 0 bases and J by 0 bases, with 3 bases of the junction left unmatched. Germline V CDR1 and CDR2: SGHRS, YFSETQ. CDR3 length: 15 residues. CDR3 in DNA: TGCGCCAGCAGCTTGGCTGGGACAGTCTCCTACGAGCAGTACTTC. It encodes CASSLAGTVSYEQYF.

This chain connects TRBV25-1 to TRBJ2-1; 7 nucleotides line up with TRBD2. CDR1 is MGHDK, CDR2 SYGVNS, per germline. The CDR3 length is 11 residues. J was trimmed by 8 bases and V by 7 bases; bases with no gene match: 2. Here the CDR3 reads CASTAGDEQFF. The CDR3 DNA reads as TGTGCCAGCACCGCGGGAGATGAGCAGTTCTTC.

The chain joins TRBV30 to TRBJ2-7; D is perhaps TRBD1 (5 bases). CDR1 GTSNPN and CDR2 SVGIG come from the germline V gene (reference sequence). The germline V and J ends were trimmed by 5 bases and 1 base, with 9 bases remaining between them. The CDR3 contains 12 residues. The CDR3 DNA follows: TGTGCCTGGGGGGCAGTTTCCTACGAGCAGTACTTC. Amino acids: CAWGAVSYEQYF. The full variable domain, with the rest looked up from reference TRBV30 and TRBJ2-7, is SQTIHQWPATLVQPVGSPLSLECTVEGTSNPNLYWYRQAAGRGLQLLFYSVGIGQISSEVPQNLSASRPQDRQFILSSKKLLLSDSGFYLCAWGAVSYEQYFGPGTRLTVT.

The table lists this clone with a count of one. The chain carries TRBV7-9 and TRBJ1-5; the match to TRBD1 covers 7 bases. The CDR3 has 16 amino acids. Germline V CDR1 and CDR2: SEHNR, FQNEAQ (reference sequence). The J segment lost 1 base and the V segment lost 5 bases, leaving 8 bases of the junction unmatched. Written as DNA, the CDR3 is TGTGCCAGCAGCGCAAGCAGGGGGGAGAGCAATCAGCCCCAGCATTTT. Amino acid sequence: CASSASRGESNQPQHF. The whole variable domain, filled in from reference TRBV7-9 and TRBJ1-5, reads DTGVSQNPRHKITKRGQNVTFRCDPISEHNRLYWYRQTLGQGPEFLTYFQNEAQLEKSRLLSDRFSAERPKGSFSTLEIQRTEQGDSAMYLCASSASRGESNQPQHFGDGTRLSIL.

The chain uses TRBV18 and TRBJ2-5; D remains unclear. Germline V gene lookup returns CDR1 KGHSH and CDR2 LQKENI. The CDR3 is 12 amino acids. V dropped 6 bases and J dropped 4 bases, with 9 bases sitting between them. CDR3 sequence (DNA): TGTGCCAGCTCCCAACGGAGAGAGACCCAGTACTTC. Its translation is CASSQRRETQYF.

This chain links TRBV27 with TRBJ2-7, with D maybe TRBD1 (5 bases). The CDR3 runs 14 residues. Per the germline V gene, CDR1 is MNHEY and CDR2 is SMNVEV (reference sequence). The V end was cut by 6 bases, the J end by 0 bases, with 12 bases between. CDR3 in amino acids: CASSRTSASYEQYF. Written as DNA, the CDR3 is TGTGCCAGCAGCCGGACATCCGCCTCCTACGAGCAGTACTTC.

V and J are TRBV27 and TRBJ1-1; 9 positions match TRBD1. The CDR3 is made up of 15 amino acids. The ends lost 0 bases at V and 7 bases at J; junction bases unmatched: 6. The germline V gene has CDR1 MNHEY and CDR2 SMNVEV (reference sequence). For the CDR3, the DNA is TGTGCCAGCAGTTTATCGGACAGGGGAGGGGGTGAAGCTTTCTTT. It yields the protein CASSLSDRGGGEAFF.

V is TRBV28 and J is TRBJ2-2, with 12 bases identical to TRBD2. The CDR3 has 17 residues. Germline CDR1 and CDR2: MDHEN and SYDVKM. V lost 3 bases to trimming and J lost 5 bases; unmatched junction nucleotides: 7. CDR3 sequence: CASSFPSGRASTGELFF. The CDR3 DNA sequence: TGTGCCAGCAGTTTTCCTAGCGGGAGGGCCTCGACCGGGGAGCTGTTTTTT.

The chain couples TRBV21-1 to TRBJ1-5; the D call TRBD1 from the table was never checked on the DNA. TRBV21-1 is listed as a pseudogene. CDR3 size: 12 residues. CDR3 sequence: CASSKGGQPQHF. CDR3 in DNA: TGTGCCAGCAGCAAAGGGGGCCAGCCCCAGCATTTT.